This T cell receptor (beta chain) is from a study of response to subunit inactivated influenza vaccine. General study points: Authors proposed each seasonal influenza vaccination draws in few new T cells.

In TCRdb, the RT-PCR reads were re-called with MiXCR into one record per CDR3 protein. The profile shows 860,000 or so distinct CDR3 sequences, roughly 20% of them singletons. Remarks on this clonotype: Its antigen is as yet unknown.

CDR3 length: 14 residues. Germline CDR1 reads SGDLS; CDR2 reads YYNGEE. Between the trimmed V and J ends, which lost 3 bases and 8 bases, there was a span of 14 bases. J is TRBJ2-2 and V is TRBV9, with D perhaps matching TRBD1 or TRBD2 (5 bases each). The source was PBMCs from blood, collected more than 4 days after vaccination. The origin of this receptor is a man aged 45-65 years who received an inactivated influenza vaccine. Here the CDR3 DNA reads TGTGCCAGCAGCGAACATCCTGGGACGGGGGAGCTGTTTTTT. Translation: CASSEHPGTGELFF.